Below are 21 T cell receptor beta chains sequenced from a single sample in a study of blood T cell repertoires in COVID-19. Method: immunoSEQ multiplex PCR; TCRdb's copy keeps in-frame clones and lacks some. The table lists about 60,000 clones, around 89% of them singletons. Sequences were obtained from peripheral blood. The receptors shown here come from a man between 60 and 75 years old with active COVID-19.

This chain uses TRBV6-5 with TRBJ1-5, with 8 bases lining up with TRBD1. The CDR3 extends over 15 amino acids. Germline assignment: CDR1 MNHEY and CDR2 SVGAGI. Trimming removed 6 bases from V and 5 bases from J; junction bases left unmatched: 9. The CDR3 nucleotides read TGTGCCAGCAGGGGGACAGGTCCCTGGGATCAGCCCCAGCATTTT. Protein: CASRGTGPWDQPQHF.

This chain uses TRBV12-3 or TRBV12-4 with TRBJ1-1, with TRBD1 identical over 9 bases. Trimming removed 7 bases from V and 10 bases from J; junction bases left unmatched: 4. This CDR3 comprises 11 residues. This chain's CDR3 is CASTSDRGAFF. DNA of the CDR3: TGTGCCAGCACCTCGGACAGGGGAGCTTTCTTT.

The chain employs TRBV19 and TRBJ1-3, with unresolved D. The germline V gene encodes CDR1 LNHDA and CDR2 SQIVND (reference sequence). This CDR3 contains 14 residues. The V and J ends lost 7 bases and 0 bases respectively, with 10 bases between them. This CDR3 reads CASKKLNSGNTIYF. The CDR3, as DNA: TGTGCCAGTAAGAAACTCAACTCTGGAAACACCATATATTTT. Variable domain in full (rest from reference TRBV19 and TRBJ1-3): DGGITQSPKYLFRKEGQNVTLSCEQNLNHDAMYWYRQDPGQGLRLIYYSQIVNDFQKGDIAEGYSVSREKKESFPLTVTSAQKNPTAFYLCASKKLNSGNTIYFGEGSWLTVV.

The J gene is TRBJ1-4, the V gene TRBV5-1; TRBD1 matches 9 bases. V lost 4 bases, J lost 0 bases, and 10 bases stayed unmatched. Germline V lookup: CDR1 SGHRS, CDR2 YFSETQ. This CDR3 spans 18 amino acids. The CDR3 here is CASSPGQGFAATNEKLFF. The DNA of the CDR3 is TGCGCCAGCAGCCCGGGACAGGGTTTTGCGGCAACTAATGAAAAACTGTTTTTT.

This chain uses TRBV12-3 or TRBV12-4 with TRBJ1-1; D uncertain. The CDR3 contains 13 residues. V lost 1 base, J lost 6 bases, and 9 bases lay in between. The CDR3 loop reads CASSLVRGAEAFF. Here the CDR3 DNA reads TGTGCCAGCAGTTTAGTTCGGGGAGCTGAAGCTTTCTTT.

The gene calls are TRBV2 and TRBJ1-1; 7 bases map to TRBD1. This CDR3 is 14 amino acids long. The germline V gene has CDR1 SNHLY and CDR2 FYNNEI. V trimming: 6 bases; J trimming: 1 base; junction bases outside the gene matches: 5. This CDR3 reads CASRGKGANTEAFF. Here the CDR3 DNA reads TGTGCCAGCAGGGGGAAGGGGGCGAACACTGAAGCTTTCTTT.

The chain joins TRBV27 to TRBJ1-6, with 8 bases lining up with TRBD1. CDR1 and CDR2 from the germline V gene are MNHEY and SMNVEV (reference sequence). After removal of 6 bases from V and 7 bases from J, the junction contained 8 bases not matched to a gene. This CDR3 is 15 amino acids long. DNA for the CDR3: TGTGCCAGCAGCCCTCCGACAGGGGACAATTCACCCCTCCACTTT. This sequence encodes CASSPPTGDNSPLHF.

The V call is TRBV7-2, the J call TRBJ2-5, with unresolved D. CDR1 is SGHTA and CDR2 is FQGNSA in the germline V gene. Trimming stripped 6 bases from V and 1 base from J, with 15 bases between. The CDR3 covers 15 residues. The DNA for the CDR3 is TGTGCCAGCAGTTCGCCTCGAGGCAGCCAAGAGACCCAGTACTTC. It encodes CASSSPRGSQETQYF.

The chain uses TRBV6-4 and TRBJ2-1; 11 nucleotides match TRBD2. V gave up 8 bases and J gave up 7 bases; unmatched junction bases: 7. Germline V lookup: CDR1 MRHNA, CDR2 SNTAGT. The CDR3 is 14 amino acids. CDR3 protein: CASPLAGARNEQFF. The CDR3 bases are TGTGCCAGCCCACTAGCGGGGGCTAGGAATGAGCAGTTCTTC.

The chain uses TRBV7-2 and TRBJ2-7; 8 bases fit TRBD2. Trimming cost V 5 bases and J 4 bases; bases outside gene matches: 7. The CDR3 loop spans 14 amino acids. From germline, CDR1 is SGHTA and CDR2 FQGNSA. CDR3 DNA sequence: TGTGCCAGCAGCCTACAGGGACTAGGTTACGAGCAGTACTTC. This sequence encodes CASSLQGLGYEQYF.

This sequence joins TRBV6-2 or TRBV6-3 and TRBJ2-2, with 11 bases fitting TRBD2. Germline CDR1 is MNHEY and CDR2 is SVGEGT. The junction had 9 bases not matched to a gene; V was cut back by 6 bases and J by 6 bases. This CDR3 has 16 residues. In DNA, the CDR3 is TGTGCCAGCAGCCGAATAGCGGGAGGGCCGGCCGGGGAGCTGTTTTTT. This encodes CASSRIAGGPAGELFF.

The rearrangement links TRBV7-2 to TRBJ2-3, with 8 bases that match TRBD1. V lost 5 bases, J lost 4 bases, and 5 bases stayed unmatched. Germline CDR1 is SGHTA and CDR2 is FQGNSA. The CDR3 runs to 14 residues. The CDR3 loop is CASSVRQGPDTQYF. The CDR3 DNA follows: TGTGCCAGCAGCGTCAGACAGGGGCCAGATACGCAGTATTTT.

The chain has TRBV29-1 and TRBJ2-2; TRBD1 matches 7 bases. CDR3 length: 14 amino acids. J was trimmed by 5 bases and V by 5 bases; bases with no gene match: 8. CDR1 and CDR2 from the germline V gene are SQVTM and ANQGSEA. The CDR3 DNA reads TGCAGCGTTATCGATCAGGGGGAAACCGGGGAGCTGTTTTTT. Translating gives CSVIDQGETGELFF.

This clone was seen a single time. This chain joins TRBV5-1 and TRBJ1-1, with a possible D match to TRBD1 (5 bases). There are 14 residues in the CDR3. With 2 bases removed from V and 2 bases from J, the gap between germline ends came to 10 bases. Germline V gene sequence: CDR1 SGHRS, CDR2 YFSETQ. The CDR3 nucleotides are TGCGCCAGCAGCTTTACAGGTGATAACACTGAAGCTTTCTTT. Protein: CASSFTGDNTEAFF.

This chain uses TRBV2 with TRBJ2-5; D remains ambiguous. The CDR3 is made up of 13 amino acids. Germline V lookup: CDR1 SNHLY, CDR2 FYNNEI. The V end lost 7 bases, the J end lost 5 bases, and 14 bases lay between the germline ends. The CDR3 here is CASKYSLMETQYF. For the CDR3, the DNA is TGTGCCAGCAAATACAGCCTAATGGAGACCCAGTACTTC.

The J gene is TRBJ2-3, the V gene TRBV27; D not resolved. Germline V CDR1 and CDR2: MNHEY, SMNVEV (reference sequence). The V gene lost 4 bases and the J gene lost 2 bases, with 13 bases spanning the gap. The CDR3 length is 15 residues. The CDR3 region is CASSSSMKHTDTQYF. The CDR3 DNA reads as TGTGCCAGCAGTTCGAGTATGAAGCACACAGATACGCAGTATTTT.

This chain connects TRBV10-3 to TRBJ2-6, with TRBD1 matching 7 bases. Trimming cost V 9 bases and J 0 bases; bases outside gene matches: 14. CDR1 ENHRY and CDR2 SYGVKD come from the germline V gene. The CDR3 has 18 residues. The CDR3 nucleotides read TGTGCCATGTCGGGACAGACCCCAATGGGCTCTGGGGCCAACGTCCTGACTTTC. Translation gives CAMSGQTPMGSGANVLTF.

Sample share makes this clone medium-sized (0.01 to 0.1%). A junction boundary mismatches the germline segment, possibly from a read error. In DNA, the CDR3 is TGTGCCAGCAGCTACTCGCGGGAGTCCGGGGAGCTGTTTTTT. Translated, it gives CASSYSRESGELFF. V is TRBV6-2 or TRBV6-3 and J is TRBJ2-2, with TRBD2 identical over 7 bases. Looked up from germline, CDR1 is MNHEY and CDR2 is SVGEGT. The CDR3 extends over 14 amino acids.

The chain links TRBV10-3 to TRBJ2-1; the D gene is possibly TRBD2 (5 bases). This CDR3 comprises 16 residues. Trimming took off 10 bases at V and 0 bases at J, with 19 bases between the two ends. The germline V gene has CDR1 ENHRY and CDR2 SYGVKD. Written as DNA, the CDR3 is TGTGCCACCAAAACCCCAAGCGGCAGCTCCTACAATGAGCAGTTCTTC. It encodes CATKTPSGSSYNEQFF.

V gene TRBV19 combines with J gene TRBJ2-2; 10 nucleotides line up with TRBD2. Trimming cost V 7 bases and J 3 bases; bases outside gene matches: 5. In germline, CDR1 is LNHDA, CDR2 SQIVND (reference sequence). This CDR3 is built from 15 residues. CDR3 loop: CASTPLAGHTGELFF. CDR3 DNA: TGTGCCAGTACCCCACTAGCGGGACACACCGGGGAGCTGTTTTTT.

This chain uses TRBV10-3 with TRBJ2-1, with 11 bases matching TRBD1. Germline V gives CDR1 ENHRY, CDR2 SYGVKD. CDR3 length equals 16 residues. Trimming removed 5 bases from V and 8 bases from J; junction bases left unmatched: 11. CDR3 sequence (DNA): TGTGCCATCAGTAAATCCGGGACAGGGGGGGAGGATGAGCAGTTCTTC. Encoded protein: CAISKSGTGGEDEQFF.